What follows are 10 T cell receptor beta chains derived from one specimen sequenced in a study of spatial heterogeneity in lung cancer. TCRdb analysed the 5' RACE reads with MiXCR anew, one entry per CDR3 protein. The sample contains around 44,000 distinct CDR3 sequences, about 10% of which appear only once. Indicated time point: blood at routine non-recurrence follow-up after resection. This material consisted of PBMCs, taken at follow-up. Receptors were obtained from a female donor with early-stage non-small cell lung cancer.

The CDR3, as DNA: TGTGCCAGCAGCCAGCGGGGGGGGGTGCGCACAGATACGCAGTATTTT. It is translated as CASSQRGGVRTDTQYF. The chain uses TRBV4-2 and TRBJ2-3; the match to TRBD2 covers 9 bases. Looked up from germline, CDR1 is LGHNA and CDR2 is YNFKEQ. This CDR3 comprises 16 residues. The ends lost 3 bases at V and 1 base at J; junction bases unmatched: 5.

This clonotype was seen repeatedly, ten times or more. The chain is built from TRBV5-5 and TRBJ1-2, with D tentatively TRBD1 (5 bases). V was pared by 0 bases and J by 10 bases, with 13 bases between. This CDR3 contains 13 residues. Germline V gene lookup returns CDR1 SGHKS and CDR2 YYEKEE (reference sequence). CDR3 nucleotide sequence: TGTGCCAGCAGCTTGGCACCAGGGAGAGACTACACCTTC. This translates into CASSLAPGRDYTF. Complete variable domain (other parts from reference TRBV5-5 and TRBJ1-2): DAGVTQSPTHLIKTRGQQVTLRCSPISGHKSVSWYQQVLGQGPQFIFQYYEKEERGRGNFPDRFSARQFPNYSSELNVNALLLGDSALYLCASSLAPGRDYTFGSGTRLTVV.

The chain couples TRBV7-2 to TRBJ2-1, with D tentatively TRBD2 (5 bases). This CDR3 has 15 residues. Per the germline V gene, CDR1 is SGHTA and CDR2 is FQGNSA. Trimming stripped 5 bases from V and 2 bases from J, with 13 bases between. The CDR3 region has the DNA TGTGCCAGCAGCCTTAAGGGCGGGCCCTACAATGAGCAGTTCTTC. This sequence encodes CASSLKGGPYNEQFF.

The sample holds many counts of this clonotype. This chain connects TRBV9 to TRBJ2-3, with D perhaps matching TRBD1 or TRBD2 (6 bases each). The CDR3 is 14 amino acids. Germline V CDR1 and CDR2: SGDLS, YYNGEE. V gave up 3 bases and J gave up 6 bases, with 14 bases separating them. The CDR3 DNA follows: TGTGCCAGCAGCGAGAGGGGGGTCAGGGATACGCAGTATTTT. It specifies CASSERGVRDTQYF.

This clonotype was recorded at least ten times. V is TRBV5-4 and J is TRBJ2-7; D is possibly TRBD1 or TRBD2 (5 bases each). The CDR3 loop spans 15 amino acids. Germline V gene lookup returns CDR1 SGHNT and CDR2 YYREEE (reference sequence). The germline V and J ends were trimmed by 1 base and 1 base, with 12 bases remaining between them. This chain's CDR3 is CASSLPGTSSYEQYF. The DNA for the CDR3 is TGTGCCAGCAGCTTGCCAGGGACCTCGTCCTACGAGCAGTACTTC.

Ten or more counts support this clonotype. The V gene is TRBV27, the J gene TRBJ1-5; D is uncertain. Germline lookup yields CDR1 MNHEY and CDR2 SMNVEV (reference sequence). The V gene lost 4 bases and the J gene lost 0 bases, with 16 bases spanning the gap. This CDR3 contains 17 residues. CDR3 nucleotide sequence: TGTGCCAGCAGTTCAAGGCAGGCCCTATATAGCAATCAGCCCCAGCATTTT. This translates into CASSSRQALYSNQPQHF.

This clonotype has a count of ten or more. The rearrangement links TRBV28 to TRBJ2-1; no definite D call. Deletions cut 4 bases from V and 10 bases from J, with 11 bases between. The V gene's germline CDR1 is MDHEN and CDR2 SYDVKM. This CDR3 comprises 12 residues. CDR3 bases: TGTGCCAGCAGTTCCCCGGGCGACGAGCAGTTCTTC. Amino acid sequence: CASSSPGDEQFF.

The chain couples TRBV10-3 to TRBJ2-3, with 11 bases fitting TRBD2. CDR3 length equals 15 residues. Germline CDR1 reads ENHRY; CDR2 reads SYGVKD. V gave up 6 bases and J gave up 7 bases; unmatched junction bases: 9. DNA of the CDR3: TGTGCCATCAGAGATAGCGGGGGGGCCGCAAATACGCAGTATTTT. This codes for CAIRDSGGAANTQYF.

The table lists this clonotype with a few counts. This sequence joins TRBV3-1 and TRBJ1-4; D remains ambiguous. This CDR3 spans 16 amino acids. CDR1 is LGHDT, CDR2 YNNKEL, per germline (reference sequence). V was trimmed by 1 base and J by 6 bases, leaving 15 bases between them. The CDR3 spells CASSQGGPGPDEKLFF. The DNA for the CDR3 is TGTGCCAGCAGCCAAGGCGGACCAGGACCAGATGAAAAACTGTTTTTT.

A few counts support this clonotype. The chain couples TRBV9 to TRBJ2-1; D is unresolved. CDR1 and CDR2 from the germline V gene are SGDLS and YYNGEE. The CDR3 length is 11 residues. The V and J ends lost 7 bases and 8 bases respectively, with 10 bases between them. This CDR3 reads CASANRHEQFF. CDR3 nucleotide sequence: TGTGCCAGCGCCAACCGTCATGAGCAGTTCTTC.